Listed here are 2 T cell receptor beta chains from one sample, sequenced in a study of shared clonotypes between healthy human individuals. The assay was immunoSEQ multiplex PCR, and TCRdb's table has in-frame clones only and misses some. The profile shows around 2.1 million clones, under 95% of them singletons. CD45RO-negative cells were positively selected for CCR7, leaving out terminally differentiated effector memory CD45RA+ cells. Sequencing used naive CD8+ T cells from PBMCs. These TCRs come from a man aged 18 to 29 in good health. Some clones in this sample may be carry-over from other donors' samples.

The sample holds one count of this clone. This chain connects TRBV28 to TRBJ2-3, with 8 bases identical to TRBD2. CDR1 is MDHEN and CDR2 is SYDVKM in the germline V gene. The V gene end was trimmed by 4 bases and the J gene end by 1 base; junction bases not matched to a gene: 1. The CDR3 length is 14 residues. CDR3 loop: CASSSGLGTDTQYF. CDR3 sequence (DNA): TGTGCCAGCAGTTCGGGACTAGGCACAGATACGCAGTATTTT.

The CDR3 nucleotides read TGTGCCAGCAGCTCGACTAGCGGGAGTCGGGAGACCCAGTACTTC. It is translated as CASSSTSGSRETQYF. V usage is TRBV11-2 and J usage is TRBJ2-5; 12 positions agree with TRBD2. V lost 4 bases and J lost 5; bases outside the gene matches: 5. Germline CDR1 and CDR2: SGHAT and FQNNGV. This CDR3 region has 15 residues.